Here is one T cell receptor (beta chain) with its context. The data are from a study of CD4 T cells in relation to SARS-CoV-2 and coronaviruses. V was cut by 4 bases and J by 2 bases, with 11 bases left in between. The germline gives CDR1 SNHLY, CDR2 FYNNEI. This CDR3 is built from 14 residues. Sequenced by immunoSEQ multiplex PCR; TCRdb stores in-frame clones only, minus some. The table includes about 38,000 clones, more than 75% detected once. This TCR was recovered from an adult with COVID-19. The chain combines TRBV2 with TRBJ2-5; unclear D gene. Material: memory CD4+ T cells from PBMCs. The CDR3: CASSVRVLQETQYF. DNA for the CDR3: TGTGCCAGCAGTGTCCGAGTTCTACAAGAGACCCAGTACTTC. Based on the CDR3 plus reference TRBV2 and TRBJ2-5, the full variable domain is EPEVTQTPSHQVTQMGQEVILRCVPISNHLYFYWYRQILGQKVEFLVSFYNNEISEKSEIFDDQFSVERPDGSNFTLKIRSTKLEDSAMYFCASSVRVLQETQYFGPGTRLLVL.